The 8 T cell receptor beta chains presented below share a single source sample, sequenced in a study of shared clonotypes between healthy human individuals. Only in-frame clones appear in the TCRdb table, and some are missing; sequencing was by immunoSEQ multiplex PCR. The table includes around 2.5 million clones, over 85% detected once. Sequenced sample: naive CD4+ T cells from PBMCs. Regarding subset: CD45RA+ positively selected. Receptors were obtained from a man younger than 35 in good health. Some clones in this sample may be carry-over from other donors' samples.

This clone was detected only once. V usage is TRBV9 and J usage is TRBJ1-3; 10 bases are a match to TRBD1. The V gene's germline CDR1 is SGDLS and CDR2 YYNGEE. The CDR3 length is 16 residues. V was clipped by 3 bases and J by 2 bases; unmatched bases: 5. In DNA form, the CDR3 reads TGTGCCAGCAGCGCCAAAGGGACAGGGGCTGGAAACACCATATATTTT. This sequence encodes CASSAKGTGAGNTIYF.

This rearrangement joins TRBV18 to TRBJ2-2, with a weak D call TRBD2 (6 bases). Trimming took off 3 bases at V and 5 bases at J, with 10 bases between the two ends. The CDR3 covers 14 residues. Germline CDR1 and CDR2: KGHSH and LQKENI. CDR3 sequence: CASSPGLRTGELFF. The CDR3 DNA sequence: TGTGCCAGCTCACCGGGACTGCGTACCGGGGAGCTGTTTTTT. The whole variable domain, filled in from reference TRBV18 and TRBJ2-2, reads NAGVMQNPRHLVRRRGQEARLRCSPMKGHSHVYWYRQLPEEGLKFMVYLQKENIIDESGMPKERFSAEFPKEGPSILRIQQVVRGDSAAYFCASSPGLRTGELFFGEGSRLTVL.

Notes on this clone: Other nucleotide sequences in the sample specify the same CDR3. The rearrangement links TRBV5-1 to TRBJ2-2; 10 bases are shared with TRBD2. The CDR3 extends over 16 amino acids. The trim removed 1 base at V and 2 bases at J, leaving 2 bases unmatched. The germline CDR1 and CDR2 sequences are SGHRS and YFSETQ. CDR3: CASSLTSGVNTGELFF. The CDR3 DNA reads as TGCGCCAGCAGCTTGACTAGCGGGGTTAACACCGGGGAGCTGTTTTTT.

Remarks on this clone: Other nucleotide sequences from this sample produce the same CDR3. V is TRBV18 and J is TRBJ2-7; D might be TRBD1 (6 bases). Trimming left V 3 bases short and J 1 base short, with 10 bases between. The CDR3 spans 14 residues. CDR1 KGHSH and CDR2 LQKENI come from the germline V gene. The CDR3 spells CASSPQGISYEQYF. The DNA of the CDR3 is TGTGCCAGCTCACCTCAGGGGATATCCTACGAGCAGTACTTC.

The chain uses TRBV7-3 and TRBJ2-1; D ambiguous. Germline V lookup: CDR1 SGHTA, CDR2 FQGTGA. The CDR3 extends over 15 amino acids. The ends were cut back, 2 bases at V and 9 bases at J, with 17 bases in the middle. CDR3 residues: CASSLLGKGLGEQFF. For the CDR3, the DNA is TGTGCCAGCAGCTTACTAGGAAAGGGTTTAGGTGAGCAGTTCTTC.

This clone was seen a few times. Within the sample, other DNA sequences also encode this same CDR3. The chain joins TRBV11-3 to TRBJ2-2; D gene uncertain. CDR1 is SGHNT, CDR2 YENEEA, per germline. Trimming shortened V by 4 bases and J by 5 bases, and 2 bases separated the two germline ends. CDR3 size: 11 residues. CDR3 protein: CASSSTGELFF. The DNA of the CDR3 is TGTGCCAGCAGCTCGACCGGGGAGCTGTTTTTT.

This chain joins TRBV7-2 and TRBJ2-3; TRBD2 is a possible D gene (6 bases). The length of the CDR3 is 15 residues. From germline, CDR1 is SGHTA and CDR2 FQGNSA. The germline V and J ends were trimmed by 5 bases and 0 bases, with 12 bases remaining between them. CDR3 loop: CASSAWRGSTDTQYF. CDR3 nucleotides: TGTGCCAGCAGCGCCTGGCGGGGAAGCACAGATACGCAGTATTTT. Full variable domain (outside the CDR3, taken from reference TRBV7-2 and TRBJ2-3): GAGVSQSPSNKVTEKGKDVELRCDPISGHTALYWYRQSLGQGLEFLIYFQGNSAPDKSGLPSDRFSAERTGGSVSTLTIQRTQQEDSAVYLCASSAWRGSTDTQYFGPGTRLTVL.

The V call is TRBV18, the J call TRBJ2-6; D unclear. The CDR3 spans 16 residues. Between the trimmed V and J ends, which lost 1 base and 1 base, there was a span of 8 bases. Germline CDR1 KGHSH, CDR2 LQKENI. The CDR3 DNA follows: TGTGCCAGCTCACCACTCCAGGCATCTGGGGCCAACGTCCTGACTTTC. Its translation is CASSPLQASGANVLTF.